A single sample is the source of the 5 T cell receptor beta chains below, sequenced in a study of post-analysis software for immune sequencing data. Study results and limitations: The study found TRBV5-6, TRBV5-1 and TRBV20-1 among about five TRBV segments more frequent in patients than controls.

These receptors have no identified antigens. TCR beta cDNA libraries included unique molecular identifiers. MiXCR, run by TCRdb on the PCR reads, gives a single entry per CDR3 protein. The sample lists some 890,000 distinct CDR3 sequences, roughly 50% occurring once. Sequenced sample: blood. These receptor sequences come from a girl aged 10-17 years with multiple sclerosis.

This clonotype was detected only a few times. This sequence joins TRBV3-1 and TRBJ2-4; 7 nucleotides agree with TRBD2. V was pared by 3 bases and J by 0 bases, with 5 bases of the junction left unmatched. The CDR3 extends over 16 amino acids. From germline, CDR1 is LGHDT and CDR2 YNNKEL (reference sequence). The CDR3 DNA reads TGTGCCAGCAGCCATGGACTAGGCCTAGCCAAAAACATTCAGTACTTC. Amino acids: CASSHGLGLAKNIQYF. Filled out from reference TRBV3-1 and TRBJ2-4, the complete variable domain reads DTAVSQTPKYLVTQMGNDKSIKCEQNLGHDTMYWYKQDSKKFLKIMFSYNNKELIINETVPNRFSPKSPDKAHLNLHINSLELGDSAVYFCASSHGLGLAKNIQYFGAGTRLSVL.

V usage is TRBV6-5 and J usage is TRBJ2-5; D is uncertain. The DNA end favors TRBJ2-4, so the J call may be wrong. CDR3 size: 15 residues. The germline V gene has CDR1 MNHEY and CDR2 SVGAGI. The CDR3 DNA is TGTGCCAGCAGTTACTCGATGCGGACCGGGAACATTCAGTACTTC. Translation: CASSYSMRTGNIQYF.

The CDR3, as DNA: TGTGCCACCAGTGATCACGCGCAGGGCAATGAGCAGTTCTTC. It yields the protein CATSDHAQGNEQFF. The rearrangement links TRBV24-1 to TRBJ2-1; TRBD1 is a possible D gene (5 bases). The CDR3 has 14 amino acids. The germline gives CDR1 KGHDR, CDR2 SFDVKD. V was clipped by 3 bases and J by 6 bases, with 11 bases between them.

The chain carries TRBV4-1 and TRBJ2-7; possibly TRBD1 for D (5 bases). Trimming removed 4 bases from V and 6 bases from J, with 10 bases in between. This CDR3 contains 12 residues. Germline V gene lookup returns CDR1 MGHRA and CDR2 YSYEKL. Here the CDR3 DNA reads TGCGCCAGCAGCCTGACAGACGGCGAGCAGTACTTC. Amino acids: CASSLTDGEQYF.

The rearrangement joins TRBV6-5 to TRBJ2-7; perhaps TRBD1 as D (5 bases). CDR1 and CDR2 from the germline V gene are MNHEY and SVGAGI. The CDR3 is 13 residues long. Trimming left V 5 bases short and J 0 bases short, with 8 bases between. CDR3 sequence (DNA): TGTGCCAGCAGTACAGGCGCCTCCTACGAGCAGTACTTC. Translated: CASSTGASYEQYF.